This T cell receptor beta chain is from a study of blood T cell repertoires in COVID-19. Overall study context: Sources were T cells, B-cell-depleted T cells, or PBMCs; the material itself was cDNA or gDNA.

Method: immunoSEQ multiplex PCR; TCRdb's copy keeps in-frame clones and lacks some. The sample includes around 270,000 clones, 80% to 90% of them seen just once. Individuals drawn from around 25 US areas were roughly 18 to 95 years old. Participant reports of clinical history set cohort assignment. The V gene's germline CDR1 is SGHRS and CDR2 YFSETQ. The CDR3 is 15 residues long. The V and J ends lost 5 bases and 5 bases, in that order; junction bases with no gene match: 8. The TCR originated in a woman in her 30s who had recovered from COVID-19. V usage is TRBV5-1 and J usage is TRBJ2-7; 12 bases agree with TRBD2. Sequencing was done on a sample of PBMCs or T cells enriched from blood (not recorded which). This CDR3 is CASRPLAGGPDEQYF. The CDR3 nucleotides are TGCGCCAGCAGGCCTCTAGCGGGAGGGCCCGACGAGCAGTACTTC.